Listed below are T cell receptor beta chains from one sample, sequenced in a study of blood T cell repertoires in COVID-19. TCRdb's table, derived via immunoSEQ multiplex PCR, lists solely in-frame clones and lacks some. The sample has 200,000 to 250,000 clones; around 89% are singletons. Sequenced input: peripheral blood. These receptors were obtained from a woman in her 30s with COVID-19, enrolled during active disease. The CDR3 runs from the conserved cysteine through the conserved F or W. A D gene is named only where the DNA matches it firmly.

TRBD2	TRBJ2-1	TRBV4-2	CASSQEQTSGGPRSYNEQFF
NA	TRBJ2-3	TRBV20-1	CSASSGASLRTQYF
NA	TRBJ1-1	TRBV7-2	CASSLPGVNTEAFF
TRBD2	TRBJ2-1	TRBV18	CASSTTLAGAYNEQFF
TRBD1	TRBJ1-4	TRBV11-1	CASSRDREEKLFF
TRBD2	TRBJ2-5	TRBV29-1	CSVWGGETQYF
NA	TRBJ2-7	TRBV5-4	CASSLGGRTYEQYF
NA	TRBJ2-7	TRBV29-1	CSVEFGREDSYEQYF
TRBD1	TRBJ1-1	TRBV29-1	CSALGQLNTEAFF
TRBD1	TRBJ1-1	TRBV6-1	CASSEAGDSKRAFF
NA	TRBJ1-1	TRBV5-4	CASSLWGRNTEAFF
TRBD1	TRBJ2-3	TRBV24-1	CATSDHAGTAKSRTDTQYF
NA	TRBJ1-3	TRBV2	CASRQGPGNTIYF
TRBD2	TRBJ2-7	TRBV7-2	CASSQRTSGESEQYF